Listed below are T cell receptor beta chains from one sample, sequenced in a study of radiation and T cells in renal cell carcinoma. Sequencing was performed with immunoSEQ multiplex PCR; in TCRdb, only in-frame clones are kept and a portion is missing. Here the sample spans 20,000 to 25,000 clones, 80% being singletons. Sequences were derived from blood, sampled from a patient whose treatment included radiotherapy and nephrectomy. These receptors all come from a man aged 55 to 70 with renal cell carcinoma. Both conserved end residues are part of each CDR3. D genes are given only for firm matches. Clone size is stated in some rows and not others, as once, few, many or a class when expanded.

v_gene	d_gene	abundance	j_gene	CDR3aa	CDR3nt
TRBV7-2	TRBD2	few	TRBJ2-1	CASSFVGGSSHEQFF	TGTGCCAGCAGCTTCGTGGGCGGGAGTTCGCATGAGCAGTTCTTC
TRBV6-5	TRBD2	-	TRBJ2-2	CASSLGLAVTGELFF	TGTGCCAGCAGTTTGGGACTAGCGGTGACCGGGGAGCTGTTTTTT
TRBV5-1	-	-	TRBJ2-7	CASSFSYEQYF	TGCGCCAGCAGCTTCTCCTACGAGCAGTACTTC
TRBV2	TRBD2	-	TRBJ2-4	CASSESGLDLAKNIQYF	TGTGCCAGCAGTGAGTCTGGACTAGACCTAGCCAAAAACATTCAGTACTTC
TRBV11-2	-	-	TRBJ1-2	CASSLDLGPNYGYTF	TGTGCCAGCAGCTTAGATCTAGGCCCAAACTATGGCTACACCTTC
TRBV7-8	-	-	TRBJ2-7	CASSLAGASSYEQYF	TGTGCCAGCAGCTTAGCCGGGGCTAGCTCCTACGAGCAGTACTTC
TRBV28	-	-	TRBJ1-2	CASSLKRGYTF	TGTGCCAGCAGCTTAAAACGGGGCTACACCTTC
TRBV10-1	-	-	TRBJ2-7	CASSELGSTAGEQYF	TGCGCCAGCAGTGAGCTGGGCAGCACCGCGGGCGAGCAGTACTTC
TRBV28	TRBD1	once	TRBJ2-3	CATRGLLADTQYF	TGTGCCACCAGGGGGTTATTAGCAGATACGCAGTATTTT
TRBV6-1	TRBD1	few	TRBJ1-1	CASSEDWDSREAFF	TGTGCCAGCAGTGAAGATTGGGACAGCCGTGAAGCTTTCTTT
TRBV4-3	-	few	TRBJ2-6	CASSQLGAPGANVLTF	TGCGCCAGCAGCCAACTTGGGGCCCCTGGGGCCAACGTCCTGACTTTC
TRBV30	TRBD2	-	TRBJ2-5	CAWSAGSGHQETQYF	TGTGCCTGGAGTGCAGGTAGCGGGCACCAAGAGACCCAGTACTTC
TRBV18	-	-	TRBJ2-3	CASSPPRGGEWGTDTQYF	TGTGCCAGCTCACCACCGAGAGGAGGGGAGTGGGGCACAGATACGCAGTATTTT
TRBV19	-	-	TRBJ2-2	CASSIGGENVAGELFF	TGTGCCAGTAGTATAGGTGGGGAGAATGTAGCCGGGGAGCTGTTTTTT
TRBV5-5	-	-	TRBJ1-1	CASSLLAQIGVEAFF	TGTGCCAGCAGCTTGCTGGCACAGATTGGTGTTGAAGCTTTCTTT
TRBV19	-	-	TRBJ1-6	CASSIARVAANNSPLHF	TGTGCCAGTAGTATAGCCAGGGTTGCGGCTAATAATTCACCCCTCCACTTT
TRBV2	-	-	TRBJ2-2	CASRLADRDTGELFF	TGTGCCAGCAGGCTAGCGGACAGAGACACCGGGGAGCTGTTTTTT
TRBV6-6	TRBD2	-	TRBJ2-1	CASSWTISGGYNEQFF	TGTGCCAGCAGTTGGACGATCAGCGGGGGTTACAATGAGCAGTTCTTC
TRBV6-5	-	once	TRBJ1-1	CAIQARGSNTEAFF	TGTGCCATACAAGCTAGGGGGTCGAACACTGAAGCTTTCTTT
TRBV19	-	few	TRBJ1-4	CASSQRGEKLFF	TGTGCCAGTAGTCAGAGAGGGGAAAAACTGTTTTTT